Each of the 30 T cell receptor beta chains below was sequenced from the same sample in a study of cytomegalovirus exposure and HLA in healthy donors. Repertoires were generated with immunoSEQ multiplex PCR, while TCRdb's copy carries only in-frame clones and drops some. Of 130,000 to 150,000 clones in the sample, roughly nine tenths were seen once. What was sequenced was PBMCs. Receptors were obtained from a woman between 18 and 29 years old in good health and CMV-seropositive.

CDR3 coding DNA: TGTGCCAGCAGTTACAGTGAATCCTACGAGCAGTACTTC. Its translation: CASSYSESYEQYF. This rearrangement joins TRBV6-5 to TRBJ2-5; D is ambiguous. The J call may be in error: the DNA end matches TRBJ2-7 better. CDR3 size: 13 residues. Per the germline V gene, CDR1 is MNHEY and CDR2 is SVGAGI.

This chain connects TRBV28 to TRBJ2-5, with 13 bases lining up with TRBD2. From germline, CDR1 is MDHEN and CDR2 SYDVKM. V lost 3 bases, J lost 4 bases, and 5 bases stayed unmatched. The CDR3 runs 16 residues. CDR3 DNA: TGTGCCAGCAGTTTCCGGACTAGCGGGAGCAGAGAGACCCAGTACTTC. Translation gives CASSFRTSGSRETQYF.

The chain joins TRBV5-1 to TRBJ2-1; 10 bases line up with TRBD2. The J segment lost 9 bases and the V segment lost 0 bases, leaving 9 bases of the junction unmatched. Germline values: CDR1 SGHRS, CDR2 YFSETQ. The CDR3 consists of 16 residues. CDR3 sequence (DNA): TGCGCCAGCAGCTTGGCCAGCGGGAGGGCCTCGGGTGAGCAGTTCTTC. Protein product: CASSLASGRASGEQFF.

The chain combines TRBV6-5 with TRBJ1-2, with D possibly being TRBD1 (6 bases). This CDR3 region has 13 residues. Germline lookup yields CDR1 MNHEY and CDR2 SVGAGI. Trimming stripped 5 bases from V and 8 bases from J, with 15 bases between. The CDR3 sequence is CASSTWGHQGYTF. Written as DNA, the CDR3 is TGTGCCAGCAGTACCTGGGGACATCAAGGCTACACCTTC.

Only a few counts were recorded for this clone. This chain uses TRBV6-5 with TRBJ1-3; D not certain. This CDR3 comprises 14 residues. Germline V gene lookup returns CDR1 MNHEY and CDR2 SVGAGI. Trimming took off 6 bases at V and 0 bases at J, with 9 bases between the two ends. The DNA for the CDR3 is TGTGCCAGCAGCCCCACTTACTCTGGAAACACCATATATTTT. Translation gives CASSPTYSGNTIYF.

This clone was recorded once. V and J are TRBV7-2 and TRBJ2-7; no clear D gene. The CDR3 is 12 amino acids. Trimming took 4 bases from V and 6 from J, leaving 10 bases between them. Per germline, CDR1 SGHTA and CDR2 FQGNSA. The CDR3 sequence is CASSYSAREQYF. The CDR3 nucleotides are TGTGCCAGCAGCTACAGTGCGCGCGAGCAGTACTTC.

This rearrangement joins TRBV6-6 to TRBJ2-7; 8 positions agree with TRBD2. The CDR3 sequence is 12 residues long. Per the germline V gene, CDR1 is MNHNY and CDR2 is SVGAGI (reference sequence). V trimming: 6 bases; J trimming: 7 bases; junction bases outside the gene matches: 5. The CDR3 DNA sequence: TGTGCCAGCAGGGGACTAGTGGATGAGCAGTACTTC. This translates into CASRGLVDEQYF.

The table lists this clone with a count of one. The rearrangement uses TRBV29-1 and TRBJ1-2; 9 positions match TRBD1. CDR3 length equals 15 residues. Germline-derived CDR1 and CDR2 are SQVTM and ANQGSEA. The V gene end was trimmed by 8 bases and the J gene end by 3 bases; junction bases not matched to a gene: 13. The CDR3 is CSTDRGPRRDYGYTF. The CDR3 DNA reads TGCAGCACGGACAGGGGCCCACGACGAGACTATGGCTACACCTTC.

This sequence joins TRBV7-3 and TRBJ2-3, with D possibly TRBD2 on 7 matching bases. V lost 5 bases and J 5 bases, leaving 17 bases between the germline ends. The CDR3 is 15 amino acids. In germline, CDR1 is SGHTA, CDR2 FQGTGA. The DNA for the CDR3 is TGTGCCAGCAGCCCAATAGGGGGGGGTCTAGATACGCAGTATTTT. Amino acid sequence: CASSPIGGGLDTQYF.

V usage is TRBV28 and J usage is TRBJ2-1; 10 bases fit TRBD2. V shed 5 bases and J 0 bases; nucleotides not matched to a gene: 10. Germline V gene sequence: CDR1 MDHEN, CDR2 SYDVKM. The CDR3 loop spans 18 amino acids. CDR3 DNA: TGTGCCAGCAGTCCTAACCTATCTAGCGGGAGCTCCTACAATGAGCAGTTCTTC. Protein sequence: CASSPNLSSGSSYNEQFF.

This chain links TRBV4-2 with TRBJ2-7; the match to TRBD2 covers 11 bases. With V trimmed by 5 bases and J by 2 bases, 5 bases remained unmatched. The CDR3 loop spans 15 amino acids. CDR1 LGHNA and CDR2 YNFKEQ come from the germline V gene. CDR3: CASSGGLAEPYEQYF. The CDR3 region has the DNA TGTGCCAGCAGCGGGGGACTAGCGGAGCCCTACGAGCAGTACTTC.

This clone was found once. The J gene is TRBJ2-7, the V gene TRBV28; 7 bases match TRBD2. The CDR3 is 14 amino acids. Germline CDR1 reads MDHEN; CDR2 reads SYDVKM. Germline trimming cut 4 bases from V and 4 bases from J; bases unmatched to any gene: 7. The CDR3 protein is CASSSGEGGYEQYF. Written as DNA, the CDR3 is TGTGCCAGCAGTTCGGGGGAGGGCGGATACGAGCAGTACTTC.

This chain uses TRBV30 with TRBJ2-7; unclear D gene. The CDR3 has 14 amino acids. The germline gives CDR1 GTSNPN, CDR2 SVGIG (reference sequence). V lost 0 bases and J 2 bases, leaving 11 bases between the germline ends. The DNA for the CDR3 is TGTGCCTGGAGTGTACGGAGAAATACCTACGAGCAGTACTTC. Translated: CAWSVRRNTYEQYF. Variable domain in full (rest from reference TRBV30 and TRBJ2-7): SQTIHQWPATLVQPVGSPLSLECTVEGTSNPNLYWYRQAAGRGLQLLFYSVGIGQISSEVPQNLSASRPQDRQFILSSKKLLLSDSGFYLCAWSVRRNTYEQYFGPGTRLTVT.

This clone came up once. The V call is TRBV5-4, the J call TRBJ2-3, with 8 bases matching TRBD2. The V gene end was trimmed by 3 bases and the J gene end by 5 bases; junction bases not matched to a gene: 8. CDR3 length: 15 residues. Germline CDR1 is SGHNT and CDR2 is YYREEE (reference sequence). The CDR3, as DNA: TGTGCCAGCAGCTCGGCGACAAGCGGGAGAGATACGCAGTATTTT. Translated, it gives CASSSATSGRDTQYF.

The chain joins TRBV11-3 to TRBJ1-2; D possibly corresponds to TRBD1 (6 bases). CDR1 is SGHNT and CDR2 is YENEEA in the germline V gene. V was pared by 1 base and J by 6 bases, with 12 bases between. This CDR3 contains 14 residues. The CDR3 bases are TGTGCCAGCAGCTTAGCGGACAGAGAACATGGCTACACCTTC. Translation gives CASSLADREHGYTF.

The CDR3 loop is CASSLVSGGYGYTF. The CDR3 DNA is TGCGCCAGCAGCTTGGTGTCAGGGGGCTATGGCTACACCTTC. This rearrangement joins TRBV5-1 to TRBJ1-2; 7 nucleotides align to TRBD1. Trimming cost V 0 bases and J 4 bases; bases outside gene matches: 3. This CDR3 is built from 14 residues. CDR1 is SGHRS, CDR2 YFSETQ, per germline.

In DNA form, the CDR3 reads TGTGCCAGCGCGGGACTAGCATTCAATGAGCAGTTCTTC. Protein: CASAGLAFNEQFF. The chain joins TRBV9 to TRBJ2-1; 9 bases are shared with TRBD2. Germline V gene lookup returns CDR1 SGDLS and CDR2 YYNGEE. The ends lost 7 bases at V and 6 bases at J; junction bases unmatched: 5. CDR3 length: 13 residues.

This chain links TRBV5-1 with TRBJ2-1, with 8 bases aligning to TRBD1. The V gene end was trimmed by 0 bases and the J gene end by 6 bases; junction bases not matched to a gene: 8. Germline CDR1 SGHRS, CDR2 YFSETQ. CDR3 length: 16 residues. This CDR3 is CASSLEEWQGANEQFF. The CDR3 DNA is TGCGCCAGCAGCTTGGAGGAGTGGCAGGGGGCCAATGAGCAGTTCTTC.

This clone was seen once. The chain has TRBV30 and TRBJ1-5; 7 positions match TRBD1. The CDR3 runs 14 residues. Germline assignment: CDR1 GTSNPN and CDR2 SVGIG (reference sequence). Germline trimming cut 3 bases from V and 5 bases from J; bases unmatched to any gene: 7. CDR3 amino acids: CAWRLGGSDQPQHF. CDR3 in DNA: TGTGCCTGGAGATTAGGGGGCTCGGATCAGCCCCAGCATTTT.

The chain couples TRBV19 to TRBJ2-1, with D uncertain. Germline CDR1 LNHDA, CDR2 SQIVND (reference sequence). The CDR3 loop spans 16 amino acids. V gave up 3 bases and J gave up 9 bases, with 21 bases separating them. CDR3 in DNA: TGTGCCAGTAGTATTTTCCCCTCCCGTGAGGTCGGTGAGCAGTTCTTC. Translating gives CASSIFPSREVGEQFF. The full variable domain, rest sourced from reference TRBV19 and TRBJ2-1, is DGGITQSPKYLFRKEGQNVTLSCEQNLNHDAMYWYRQDPGQGLRLIYYSQIVNDFQKGDIAEGYSVSREKKESFPLTVTSAQKNPTAFYLCASSIFPSREVGEQFFGPGTRLTVL.

V and J are TRBV9 and TRBJ2-3; 8 bases are shared with TRBD2. The germline gives CDR1 SGDLS, CDR2 YYNGEE. Germline trimming cut 5 bases from V and 4 bases from J; bases unmatched to any gene: 6. The CDR3 contains 14 residues. The CDR3 region is CASSEGLGPDTQYF. The CDR3 DNA follows: TGTGCCAGCAGTGAGGGACTAGGCCCAGATACGCAGTATTTT. The full variable domain, its missing parts supplied by reference TRBV9 and TRBJ2-3, is DSGVTQTPKHLITATGQRVTLRCSPRSGDLSVYWYQQSLDQGLQFLIQYYNGEERAKGNILERFSAQQFPDLHSELNLSSLELGDSALYFCASSEGLGPDTQYFGPGTRLTVL.

The chain links TRBV7-9 to TRBJ1-4, with D possibly TRBD1 on 6 matching bases. CDR1 and CDR2 (germline): SEHNR, FQNEAQ (reference sequence). CDR3 length: 16 amino acids. V was pared by 4 bases and J by 5 bases, with 17 bases between. CDR3 sequence reads: CASSSGPLGTNEKLFF. Here the CDR3 DNA reads TGTGCCAGCAGCTCTGGGCCCCTCGGGACAAATGAAAAACTGTTTTTT.

This clone was counted between two and nine times. The rearrangement uses TRBV14 and TRBJ2-7; 9 bases agree with TRBD2. Germline trimming cut 4 bases from V and 0 bases from J; bases unmatched to any gene: 7. CDR1 and CDR2 from the germline V gene are SGHDN and FVKESK. The CDR3 length is 16 residues. The CDR3 DNA reads as TGTGCCAGCAGCCTGCTAGCGGGACTGCTCTCCTACGAGCAGTACTTC. Its translation is CASSLLAGLLSYEQYF.

V is TRBV6-1 and J is TRBJ1-5; 7 bases map to TRBD1. Germline V CDR1 and CDR2: MNHNS, SASEGT. Losses at the gene ends were 4 bases for V and 1 base for J; bases not matched to a gene: 4. CDR3 length: 15 residues. The CDR3 bases are TGTGCCAGCAGTGCCGGGACAGTCAGCAATCAGCCCCAGCATTTT. Encoded protein: CASSAGTVSNQPQHF.

The chain recombines TRBV5-6 with TRBJ2-1; 7 bases match TRBD2. The J segment lost 7 bases and the V segment lost 0 bases, leaving 13 bases of the junction unmatched. This CDR3 comprises 17 residues. Looked up from germline, CDR1 is SGHDT and CDR2 is YYEEEE. CDR3 amino acids: CASSLGTGGLAPNEQFF. The CDR3 DNA reads TGTGCCAGCAGCTTGGGAACGGGAGGATTGGCCCCGAATGAGCAGTTCTTC.

The V and J genes are TRBV5-1 and TRBJ2-7; TRBD2 agrees at 15 bases. CDR1 and CDR2 (germline): SGHRS, YFSETQ. The CDR3 has 16 amino acids. J lost 5 bases, V lost 8 bases, and 11 bases had no gene match. CDR3 nucleotides: TGCGCCAGAGGACCTCCGGGACTAGCGGGAGGCAACGAGCAGTACTTC. This gives the protein CARGPPGLAGGNEQYF.

This chain joins TRBV5-1 and TRBJ2-1; D might be TRBD2 (5 bases). Deletions cut 0 bases from V and 1 base from J, with 8 bases between. The CDR3 is 15 residues long. In germline, CDR1 is SGHRS, CDR2 YFSETQ. The CDR3 sequence: CASSLATGSYNEQFF. CDR3 nucleotides: TGCGCCAGCAGCTTGGCGACGGGATCCTACAATGAGCAGTTCTTC.

The J gene is TRBJ2-1, the V gene TRBV4-1; 9 bases map to TRBD2. V lost 3 bases and J lost 6; bases outside the gene matches: 12. Germline V gene sequence: CDR1 MGHRA, CDR2 YSYEKL. The CDR3 is 17 amino acids. In DNA, the CDR3 is TGCGCCAGCAGCCAGGGCCGTAGCGGGAGTCGACGCAATGAGCAGTTCTTC. This codes for CASSQGRSGSRRNEQFF.

This sequence joins TRBV30 and TRBJ1-2, with 8 bases lining up with TRBD1. CDR1 is GTSNPN, CDR2 SVGIG, per germline (reference sequence). The CDR3 contains 13 residues. With 0 bases clipped from V and 8 bases from J, the junction kept 5 bases outside the gene matches. In DNA, the CDR3 is TGTGCCTGGAGTGTAGACAGGGGAGGGGGCTACACCTTC. Translation gives CAWSVDRGGGYTF.

This clone was observed once. The chain's CDR3 is CASSPTGSYGYTF. The DNA of the CDR3 is TGTGCCAGCAGCCCGACAGGGTCTTATGGCTACACCTTC. The rearrangement joins TRBV27 to TRBJ1-2; 7 nucleotides agree with TRBD1. The CDR3 is 13 residues long. Germline V gene sequence: CDR1 MNHEY, CDR2 SMNVEV (reference sequence). Trimming cost V 6 bases and J 5 bases; bases outside gene matches: 6.